These T cell receptor beta chains were read from a single sample in a study of blood T cell repertoires in COVID-19. TCRdb keeps only in-frame clones here, not all; method: immunoSEQ multiplex PCR. Of about 220,000 clones in the sample, approximately 83% were seen once. Specimen: peripheral blood. The receptors derive from a woman aged 30 to 39 who had recovered from COVID-19. CDR3s include the opening cysteine and the closing phenylalanine or tryptophan. Fields, in order: D gene, clone size, V gene, J gene, CDR3 DNA, CDR3 protein. A D gene is named only where the DNA matches it firmly. Clone size is not always given. Where it is, it says once, few, many or a class for expanded clones.

NA	NA	TRBV14	TRBJ2-6	TGTGCCAGCAGCGCTTATAGCTCTGGGGCCAACGTCCTGACTTTC	CASSAYSSGANVLTF
NA	few	TRBV6-5	TRBJ2-1	TGTGCCAGCACCTGGGGCCTAGACAATGAGCAGTTCTTC	CASTWGLDNEQFF
TRBD1	NA	TRBV18	TRBJ2-7	TGTGCCAGCTCAACTGGGACAGGGAAGAACGAGCAGTACTTC	CASSTGTGKNEQYF
NA	once	TRBV19	TRBJ1-4	TGTGCCAGTAAAGAGTCAGGGGATGGTGAAAAACTGTTTTTT	CASKESGDGEKLFF
TRBD2	NA	TRBV11-2	TRBJ2-1	TGTGCCAGCAGCTCGGTAGCGGGAGGGCGGGGGCAGTTCTTC	CASSSVAGGRGQFF
TRBD2	NA	TRBV23-1	TRBJ2-7	TGCGCCAGCAGTCAATTGGGAGGGACTGGTGTCACCTACGAGCAGTACTTC	CASSQLGGTGVTYEQYF
NA	NA	TRBV12-3/TRBV12-4	TRBJ1-5	TGTGCCAGCAGTTTCGGCGGGGCTCAGCCCCAGCATTTT	CASSFGGAQPQHF
TRBD1	NA	TRBV7-9	TRBJ2-2	TGTGCCAGCAGCGAGCCGGGACAGGGGGCCGGGGAGCTGTTTTTT	CASSEPGQGAGELFF
TRBD2	NA	TRBV6-6	TRBJ2-1	TGTGCCAGCAGTTCCCGCGGCGGGAGAAACAATGAGCAGTTCTTC	CASSSRGGRNNEQFF
NA	NA	TRBV12-3/TRBV12-4	TRBJ1-2	TGTGCCAGCAGTTTAGTCTCCTATGCCTACACCTTC	CASSLVSYAYTF
NA	NA	TRBV12-5	TRBJ2-5	TGTGCTAGTGGTGACAGTACCGTGATGGAGACCCAGTACTTC	CASGDSTVMETQYF
NA	many	TRBV11-2	TRBJ2-6	TGTGCCAGCAGCTTAGCAGGGCGATACCCTGGGGCCAACGTCCTGACTTTC	CASSLAGRYPGANVLTF
TRBD2	NA	TRBV5-8	TRBJ2-1	TGTGCCAGCAGCTTGGAGGGGACTAGCGGAGCCTACAATGAGCAGTTCTTC	CASSLEGTSGAYNEQFF
TRBD1	NA	TRBV9	TRBJ2-6	TGTGCCAGCAGCTCCGGGACAGGGATCTCTGGGGCCAACGTCCTGACTTTC	CASSSGTGISGANVLTF
NA	NA	TRBV27	TRBJ2-7	TGTGCCAGCAGTTTTTCGCCGAGGAGCTCCTACGAGCAGTACTTC	CASSFSPRSSYEQYF
TRBD1	NA	TRBV28	TRBJ1-5	TGTGCCAGCTCCGAGGGGGCCTTAGTTCAGCCCCAGCATTTT	CASSEGALVQPQHF
NA	NA	TRBV30	TRBJ1-6	TGTGCCTGGAGTGTACGGGCCTATAATTCACCCCTCCACTTT	CAWSVRAYNSPLHF
TRBD2	NA	TRBV5-4	TRBJ2-7	TGTGCCAGCAGCTTGCCGCCTAGCGGGAGTAGGAGCTACGAGCAGTACTTC	CASSLPPSGSRSYEQYF
NA	NA	TRBV5-3	TRBJ1-2	TGTGCCAGAAGCTACCCCAGGGCGCTCTATGGCTACACCTTC	CARSYPRALYGYTF
TRBD2	NA	TRBV6-6	TRBJ2-7	TGTGCCAGCAGTTCCGGGACTAGCCTTGGCGTCGAGCAGTACTTC	CASSSGTSLGVEQYF
NA	NA	TRBV30	TRBJ1-2	TGTGCCTGGAGTGGTGCAGGGGTGGTAAGTGGCTACACCTTC	CAWSGAGVVSGYTF
NA	few	TRBV6-2/TRBV6-3	TRBJ2-5	TGTGCCAGCAGTTACTCGCCCTATTTGGAGACCCAGTACTTC	CASSYSPYLETQYF
TRBD2	NA	TRBV27	TRBJ2-3	TGTGCCAGCTTACCGACCCGGCTAGCGGGAGGTGCGCAGTATTTT	CASLPTRLAGGAQYF
TRBD1	NA	TRBV5-3	TRBJ2-7	TGTGCCAGAAGCTGGGGCCGGGACAGCTCCTACGAGCAGTACTTC	CARSWGRDSSYEQYF
TRBD2	NA	TRBV3-1/TRBV3-2	TRBJ2-7	TGTGCCAGCAGCCAAGTAGTCACTAGCGGGAGGAGGCAGTACTTC	CASSQVVTSGRRQYF
NA	NA	TRBV5-1	TRBJ1-4	TGCGCCAGCAGCCTAAAAACTAATGAAAAACTGTTTTTT	CASSLKTNEKLFF
TRBD2	NA	TRBV27	TRBJ2-1	TGTGCCAGCAGTCCCCGGGCTAGCGGGAGGAGAAATGAGCAGTTCTTC	CASSPRASGRRNEQFF
NA	NA	TRBV5-1	TRBJ1-1	TGCGCCAGCAGCTTGGCCGGGAACACTGAAGCTTTCTTT	CASSLAGNTEAFF
TRBD2	NA	TRBV7-2	TRBJ2-7	TGTGCCAGCAGCCGCTCTGTGACTAGCGGGACCTCCTACGAGCAGTACTTC	CASSRSVTSGTSYEQYF
NA	NA	TRBV9	TRBJ1-1	TGTGCCAGCAGCCCTTCCGGGGGTTTGGAAGCTTTCTTT	CASSPSGGLEAFF
TRBD2	NA	TRBV7-3	TRBJ2-5	TGTGCCAGCAGCCTCGGACTAGCGGGAGGGGGGGAGACCCAGTACTTC	CASSLGLAGGGETQYF
TRBD1	NA	TRBV10-3	TRBJ1-5	TGTGCCATCAGTGACTCGGACAGGGTCAATCAGCCCCAGCATTTT	CAISDSDRVNQPQHF
TRBD2	many	TRBV29-1	TRBJ2-2	TGCAGCGTTAGTGTCGAAGCGGGATCCGGGGAGCTGTTTTTT	CSVSVEAGSGELFF
TRBD1	NA	TRBV12-5	TRBJ1-2	TGTGCTAGTGGTTTGTTTCCCGGGACAGGGGTAGGCGGCTACACCTTC	CASGLFPGTGVGGYTF
TRBD1	NA	TRBV3-1/TRBV3-2	TRBJ1-2	TGTGCCAGCAGCCAAGACCTCACCGGGACAGGGGGCGATGGCTACACCTTC	CASSQDLTGTGGDGYTF
NA	NA	TRBV5-6	TRBJ2-2	TGTGCCAGCAGCTTGGCTCTGGGAGGGGGGTCCGGGGAGCTGTTTTTT	CASSLALGGGSGELFF
TRBD1	NA	TRBV3-1/TRBV3-2	TRBJ2-7	TGTGCCAGCAGACAGACAGGGAACTACGAGCAGTACTTC	CASRQTGNYEQYF
TRBD1	few	TRBV18	TRBJ1-2	TGTGCCAGCTCACCACTGACGCCGGGACAGGGTTTTGGCTACACCTTC	CASSPLTPGQGFGYTF
TRBD2	NA	TRBV4-1	TRBJ2-2	TGCGCCAGCAGCCAAGGACTAGCGGGGTTGAACACCGGGGAGCTGTTTTTT	CASSQGLAGLNTGELFF
TRBD1	NA	TRBV19	TRBJ1-2	TGTGCCAGTCGAGATTCAACAGGGGGTGGCTACACCTTC	CASRDSTGGGYTF
TRBD2	NA	TRBV7-3	TRBJ2-1	TGTGCCAGCAGCCCGGGACTAGCGGCATACAATGAGCAGTTCTTC	CASSPGLAAYNEQFF
NA	NA	TRBV29-1	TRBJ1-1	TGCAGCGTTGACAGCATGGCGGGATCCACTGAAGCTTTCTTT	CSVDSMAGSTEAFF
NA	NA	TRBV20-1	TRBJ2-1	TGCAGTGCTAGTCGGGACTCCAACTACAATGAGCAGTTCTTC	CSASRDSNYNEQFF
TRBD2	NA	TRBV9	TRBJ2-1	TGTGCCAGCAGCGCGGGGGGGACGGGAGCTTTAGTTCGGAAGCAGTTCTTC	CASSAGGTGALVRKQFF
NA	few	TRBV9	TRBJ2-7	TGTGCCAGCAGCTCCCACGGTGCCAACCCCTACGAGCAGTACTTC	CASSSHGANPYEQYF
TRBD1	once	TRBV5-1	TRBJ2-3	TGCGCCAGCGGGACAGGACCCACAGATACGCAGTATTTT	CASGTGPTDTQYF
TRBD2	NA	TRBV7-2	TRBJ2-7	TGTGCCAGCAGCTTAAGTTCGGCGGGAGGCTCCTACGAGCAGTACTTC	CASSLSSAGGSYEQYF
TRBD1	NA	TRBV3-1/TRBV3-2	TRBJ2-2	TGTGCCAGTACCCGGGACAGTAACACCGGGGAGCTGTTTTTT	CASTRDSNTGELFF
TRBD2	NA	TRBV9	TRBJ2-3	TGTGCCAGCAGCCCAGATGGACTAGTTACAGATACGCAGTATTTT	CASSPDGLVTDTQYF
NA	NA	TRBV7-3	TRBJ2-7	TGTGCCAGCAGCTTAACCAGGGGCTACGAGCAGTACTTC	CASSLTRGYEQYF
TRBD2	NA	TRBV6-5	TRBJ2-1	TGTGCCAGCAGTCGCTTAGCGGGAGCGGGCAATGAGCAGTTCTTC	CASSRLAGAGNEQFF
NA	NA	TRBV3-1/TRBV3-2	TRBJ1-2	TGTGCCAGCAGCCAAGGGCGGAACGGCTACACCTTC	CASSQGRNGYTF
NA	few	TRBV4-1	TRBJ1-2	TGCGCCAGCAGCCAAGAGGGTAGACAGAACTATGGCTACACCTTC	CASSQEGRQNYGYTF
NA	NA	TRBV7-3	TRBJ2-3	TGTGCCAGCAGCTTAAGTGTGCGGGATACGCAGTATTTT	CASSLSVRDTQYF
NA	NA	TRBV5-1	TRBJ2-2	TGCGCCAGCAGCTTGGAAGGCAGGGCCGGGGAGCTGTTTTTT	CASSLEGRAGELFF
TRBD1	NA	TRBV14	TRBJ1-1	TGTGCCAGCAGTCGTGCGCCCAGGGGGGACACTGAAGCTTTCTTT	CASSRAPRGDTEAFF
NA	NA	TRBV30	TRBJ2-2	TGTGCCTGGAACCCAGGGGTAGTCGGGGAGCTGTTTTTT	CAWNPGVVGELFF
TRBD2	NA	TRBV9	TRBJ2-7	TGTGCCAGCAGCGTAGGTAGCGGGGGCTCCTACGAGCAGTACTTC	CASSVGSGGSYEQYF